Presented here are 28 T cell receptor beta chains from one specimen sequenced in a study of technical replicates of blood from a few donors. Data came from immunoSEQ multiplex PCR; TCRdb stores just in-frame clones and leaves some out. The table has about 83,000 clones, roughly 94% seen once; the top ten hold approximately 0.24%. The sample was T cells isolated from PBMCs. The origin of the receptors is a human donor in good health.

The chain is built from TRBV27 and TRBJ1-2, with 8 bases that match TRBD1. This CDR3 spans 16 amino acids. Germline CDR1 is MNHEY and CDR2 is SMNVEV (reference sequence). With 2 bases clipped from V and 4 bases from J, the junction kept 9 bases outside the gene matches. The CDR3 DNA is TGTGCCAGCAGTTTACTCGGGTCAGGGGGCGTCTATGGCTACACCTTC. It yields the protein CASSLLGSGGVYGYTF.

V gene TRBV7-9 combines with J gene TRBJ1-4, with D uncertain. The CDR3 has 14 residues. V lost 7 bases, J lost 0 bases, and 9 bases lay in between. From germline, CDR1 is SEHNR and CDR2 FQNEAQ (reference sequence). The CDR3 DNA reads TGTGCCAGCACCCACGGAGCAACTAATGAAAAACTGTTTTTT. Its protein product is CASTHGATNEKLFF.

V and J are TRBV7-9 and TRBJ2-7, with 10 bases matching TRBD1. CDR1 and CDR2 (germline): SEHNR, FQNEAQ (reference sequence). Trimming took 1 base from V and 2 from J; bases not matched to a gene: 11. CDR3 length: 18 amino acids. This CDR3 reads CASSLVIVRDRGTYEQYF. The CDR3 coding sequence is TGTGCCAGCAGCTTAGTCATTGTACGGGACAGGGGAACCTACGAGCAGTACTTC.

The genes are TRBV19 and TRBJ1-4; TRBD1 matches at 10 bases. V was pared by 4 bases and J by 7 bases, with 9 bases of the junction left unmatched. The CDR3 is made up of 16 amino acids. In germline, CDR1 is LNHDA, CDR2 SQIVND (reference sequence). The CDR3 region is CASSTYDRGRGEKLFF. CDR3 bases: TGTGCCAGTAGTACCTATGACAGGGGGCGAGGTGAAAAACTGTTTTTT.

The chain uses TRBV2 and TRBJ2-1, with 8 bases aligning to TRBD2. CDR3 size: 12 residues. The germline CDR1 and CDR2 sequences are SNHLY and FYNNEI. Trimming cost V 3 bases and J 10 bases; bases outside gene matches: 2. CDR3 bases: TGTGCCAGCAGTGAGACTAGCGTGGAGCAGTTCTTC. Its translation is CASSETSVEQFF.

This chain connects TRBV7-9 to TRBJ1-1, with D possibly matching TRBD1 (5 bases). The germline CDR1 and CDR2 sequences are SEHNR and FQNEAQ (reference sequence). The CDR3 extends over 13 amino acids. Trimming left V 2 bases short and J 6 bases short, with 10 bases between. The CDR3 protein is CASSLLGEAEAFF. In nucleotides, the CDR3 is TGTGCCAGCAGCTTATTAGGGGAGGCTGAAGCTTTCTTT.

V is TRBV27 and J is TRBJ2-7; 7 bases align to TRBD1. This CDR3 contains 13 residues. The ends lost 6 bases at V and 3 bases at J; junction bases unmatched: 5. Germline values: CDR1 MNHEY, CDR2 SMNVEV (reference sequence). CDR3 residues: CASRQGIDYEQYF. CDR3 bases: TGTGCCAGCAGACAGGGGATAGACTACGAGCAGTACTTC.

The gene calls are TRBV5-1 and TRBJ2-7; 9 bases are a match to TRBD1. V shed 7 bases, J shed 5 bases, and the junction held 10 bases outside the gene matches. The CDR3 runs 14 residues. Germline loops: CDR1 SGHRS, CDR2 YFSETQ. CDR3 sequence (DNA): TGCGCCAGCGCTTCCGGGACAGGGATAGACGAGCAGTACTTC. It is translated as CASASGTGIDEQYF.

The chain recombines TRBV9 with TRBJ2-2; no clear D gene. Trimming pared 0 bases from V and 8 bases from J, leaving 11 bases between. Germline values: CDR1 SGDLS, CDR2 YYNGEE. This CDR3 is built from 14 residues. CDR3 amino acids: CASSVAIPAGELFF. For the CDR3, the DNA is TGTGCCAGCAGCGTAGCCATACCCGCGGGGGAGCTGTTTTTT.

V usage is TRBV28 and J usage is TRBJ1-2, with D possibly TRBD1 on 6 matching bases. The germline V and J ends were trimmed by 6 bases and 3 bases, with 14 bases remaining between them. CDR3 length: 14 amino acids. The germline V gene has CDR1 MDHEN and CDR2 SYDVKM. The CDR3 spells CASRKVTGYYGYTF. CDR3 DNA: TGTGCCAGCAGGAAGGTGACAGGTTACTATGGCTACACCTTC.

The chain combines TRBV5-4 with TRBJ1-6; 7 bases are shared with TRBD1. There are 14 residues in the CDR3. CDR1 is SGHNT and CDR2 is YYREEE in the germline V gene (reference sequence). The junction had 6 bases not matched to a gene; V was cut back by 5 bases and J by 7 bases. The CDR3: CASSSDRSNSPLHF. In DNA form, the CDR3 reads TGTGCCAGCAGTTCGGACAGGTCCAATTCACCCCTCCACTTT.

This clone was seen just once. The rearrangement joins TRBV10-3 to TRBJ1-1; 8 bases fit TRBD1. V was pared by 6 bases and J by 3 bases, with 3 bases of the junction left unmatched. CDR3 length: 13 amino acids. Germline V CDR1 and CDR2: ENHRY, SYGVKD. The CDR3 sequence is CAIRPDRDTEAFF. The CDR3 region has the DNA TGTGCCATCAGACCGGACAGGGACACTGAAGCTTTCTTT.

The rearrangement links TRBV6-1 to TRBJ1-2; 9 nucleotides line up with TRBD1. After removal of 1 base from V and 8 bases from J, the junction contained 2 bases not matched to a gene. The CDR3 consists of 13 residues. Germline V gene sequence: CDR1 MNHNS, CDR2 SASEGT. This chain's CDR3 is CASSEDRGRGYTF. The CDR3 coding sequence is TGTGCCAGCAGTGAAGACAGGGGGCGAGGCTACACCTTC.

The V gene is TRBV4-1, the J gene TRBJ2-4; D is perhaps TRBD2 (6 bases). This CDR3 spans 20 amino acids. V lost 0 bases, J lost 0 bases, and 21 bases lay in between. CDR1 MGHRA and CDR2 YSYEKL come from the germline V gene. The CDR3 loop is CASSQELGGDLILAKNIQYF. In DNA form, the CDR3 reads TGCGCCAGCAGCCAAGAGTTGGGAGGAGATCTTATACTAGCCAAAAACATTCAGTACTTC.

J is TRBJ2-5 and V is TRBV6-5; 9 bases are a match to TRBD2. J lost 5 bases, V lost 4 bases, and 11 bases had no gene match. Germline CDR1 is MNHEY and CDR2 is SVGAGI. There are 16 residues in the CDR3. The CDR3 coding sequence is TGTGCCAGCAGTTCCGGACTAGCGAGGGGAATTGAGACCCAGTACTTC. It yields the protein CASSSGLARGIETQYF.

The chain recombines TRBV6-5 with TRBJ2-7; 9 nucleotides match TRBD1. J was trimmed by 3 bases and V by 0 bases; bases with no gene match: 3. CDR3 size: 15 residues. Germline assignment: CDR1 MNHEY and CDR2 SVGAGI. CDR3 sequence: CASSYSGQGYYEQYF. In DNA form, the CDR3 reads TGTGCCAGCAGTTACTCGGGACAGGGCTACTACGAGCAGTACTTC.

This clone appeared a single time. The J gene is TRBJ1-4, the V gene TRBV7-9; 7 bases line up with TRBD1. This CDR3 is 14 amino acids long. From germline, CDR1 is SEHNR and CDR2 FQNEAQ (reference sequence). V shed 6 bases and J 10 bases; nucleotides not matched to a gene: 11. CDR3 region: CASRSDRVRGKLFF. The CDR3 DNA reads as TGTGCCAGCAGGAGCGACAGGGTTAGGGGAAAACTGTTTTTT.

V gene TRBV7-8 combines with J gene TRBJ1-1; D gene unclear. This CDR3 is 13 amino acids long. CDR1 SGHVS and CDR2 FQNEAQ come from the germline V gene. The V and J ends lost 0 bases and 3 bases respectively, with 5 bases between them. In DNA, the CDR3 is TGTGCCAGCAGCTTAGCGGAGGACACTGAAGCTTTCTTT. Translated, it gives CASSLAEDTEAFF.

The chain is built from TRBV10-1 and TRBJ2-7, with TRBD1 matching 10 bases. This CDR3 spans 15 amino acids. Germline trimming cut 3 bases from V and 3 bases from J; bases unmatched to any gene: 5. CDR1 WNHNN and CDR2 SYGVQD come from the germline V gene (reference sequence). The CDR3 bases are TGCGCCAGCAGTGATCCGCGGACAGGGGGCTACGAGCAGTACTTC. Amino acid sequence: CASSDPRTGGYEQYF.

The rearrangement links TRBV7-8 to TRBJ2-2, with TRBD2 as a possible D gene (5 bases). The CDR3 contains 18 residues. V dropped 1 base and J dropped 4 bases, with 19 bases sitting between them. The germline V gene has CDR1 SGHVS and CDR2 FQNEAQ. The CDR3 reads CASSLEVAGPGGTGELFF. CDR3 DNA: TGTGCCAGCAGCTTAGAAGTGGCGGGCCCTGGCGGCACCGGGGAGCTGTTTTTT.

CDR3 protein: CASQSTGGDEAFF. The CDR3 nucleotides are TGCGCCAGCCAATCAACAGGGGGGGATGAAGCTTTCTTT. The chain uses TRBV5-1 and TRBJ1-1, with 8 bases matching TRBD1. CDR3 size: 13 residues. The germline V gene encodes CDR1 SGHRS and CDR2 YFSETQ. The J segment lost 7 bases and the V segment lost 7 bases, leaving 9 bases of the junction unmatched.

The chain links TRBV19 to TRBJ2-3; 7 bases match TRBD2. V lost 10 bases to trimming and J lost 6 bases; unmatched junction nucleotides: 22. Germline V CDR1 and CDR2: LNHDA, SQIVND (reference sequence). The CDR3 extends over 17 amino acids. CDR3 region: CATTDLRLAAYRDTQYF. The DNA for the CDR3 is TGTGCCACTACAGATCTCCGACTAGCAGCTTACCGGGATACGCAGTATTTT.

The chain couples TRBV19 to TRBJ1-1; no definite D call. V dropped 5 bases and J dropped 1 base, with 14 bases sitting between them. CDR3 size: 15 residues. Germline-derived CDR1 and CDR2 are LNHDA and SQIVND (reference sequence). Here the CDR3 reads CASSPWVDTNTEAFF. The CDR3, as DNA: TGTGCCAGTAGTCCGTGGGTTGACACGAACACTGAAGCTTTCTTT.

CDR3 DNA sequence: TGTGCTAGTGGCCGGTACTCCCCGGGACAGGGCTACGAGCAGTACTTC. Translated, it gives CASGRYSPGQGYEQYF. The chain joins TRBV12-5 to TRBJ2-7; TRBD1 matches 9 bases. Trimming took 6 bases from V and 3 from J; bases not matched to a gene: 12. The germline V gene encodes CDR1 LGHNT and CDR2 FRNRAP. The CDR3 is made up of 16 amino acids.

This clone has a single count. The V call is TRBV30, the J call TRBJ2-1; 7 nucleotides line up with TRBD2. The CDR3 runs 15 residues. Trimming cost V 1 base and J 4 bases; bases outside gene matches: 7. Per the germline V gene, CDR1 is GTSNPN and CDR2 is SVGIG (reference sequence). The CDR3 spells CAWSEGLAVYNEQFF. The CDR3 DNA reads TGTGCCTGGAGTGAAGGCCTAGCGGTTTACAATGAGCAGTTCTTC.

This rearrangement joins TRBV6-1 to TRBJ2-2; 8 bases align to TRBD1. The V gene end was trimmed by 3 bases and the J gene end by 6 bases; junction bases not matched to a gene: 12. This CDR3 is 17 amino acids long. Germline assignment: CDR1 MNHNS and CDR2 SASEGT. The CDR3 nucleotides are TGTGCCAGCAGTGACGTCAGGGGGCGCTTGGATGCCGGGGAGCTGTTTTTT. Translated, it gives CASSDVRGRLDAGELFF.

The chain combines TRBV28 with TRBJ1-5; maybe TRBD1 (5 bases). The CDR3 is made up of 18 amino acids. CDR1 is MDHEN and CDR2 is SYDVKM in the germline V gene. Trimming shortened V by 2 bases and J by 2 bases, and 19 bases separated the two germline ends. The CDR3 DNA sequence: TGTGCCAGCAGTTTACCCCCGGGACTCCCTCTTGGCAATCAGCCCCAGCATTTT. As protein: CASSLPPGLPLGNQPQHF.

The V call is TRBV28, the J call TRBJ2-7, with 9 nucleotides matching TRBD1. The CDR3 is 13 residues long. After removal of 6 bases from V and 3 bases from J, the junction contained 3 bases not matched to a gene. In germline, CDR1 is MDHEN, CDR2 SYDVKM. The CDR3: CASSLTGGYEQYF. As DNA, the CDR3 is TGTGCCAGCAGCCTGACAGGGGGCTACGAGCAGTACTTC.